The following is a T cell receptor (beta chain) sequence with its context. Its cognate antigen is unknown. The V end lost 3 bases, the J end lost 8 bases, and 22 bases lay between the germline ends. The length of the CDR3 is 16 residues. Germline loops: CDR1 GTSNPN, CDR2 SVGIG (reference sequence). The data originate from a study of T and B cells in COVID-19 patients. BIOMED2 TRB-A/B primer pools were used in multiplex TRB PCR. One entry per CDR3 protein, called by TCRdb with MiXCR from the multiplex PCR reads. The table records about 14,000 distinct CDR3 sequences, roughly 29% of them present only once. Study conclusions and caveats: Patients with COVID-19 reportedly showed strongly skewed T cell receptor beta variable and joining gene usage.

From blood, roughly 250-550 ng of genomic DNA served as TRB template. The genes are TRBV30 and TRBJ1-4, with a tentative D call TRBD1 (5 bases). Specimen: blood. The sequence was collected from a human donor who had recovered from COVID-19. CDR3 in amino acids: CAWSTRGTGMGEKLFF. CDR3 coding DNA: TGTGCCTGGAGCACTAGAGGAACAGGCATGGGAGAAAAACTGTTTTTT.